This T cell receptor (beta chain) derives from a study of blood T cells in healthy people across ages. General study findings and limits: Strong correlation was found linking TCR beta diversity to naive T cell percentage.

A sample-barcoded 5' primer and a J-beta primer mix were used in a second PCR of about 7 to 11 cycles. TCRdb analysed the 5' RACE reads with MiXCR anew, one entry per CDR3 protein. The sample records some 860,000 distinct CDR3 sequences, approximately 53% being singletons. Germline V lookup: CDR1 SNHLY, CDR2 FYNNEI. The CDR3 runs to 16 residues. V gave up 3 bases and J gave up 0 bases, with 9 bases separating them. Notes on this clonotype: Its matching antigen is unknown.

The sequenced sample was blood. This rearrangement joins TRBV2 to TRBJ2-6; D remains ambiguous. The TCR was taken from a man between 35 and 55 years old in good health. In DNA, the CDR3 is TGTGCCAGCAGTGAGGGCCTCGTCTCTGGGGCCAACGTCCTGACTTTC. Residues: CASSEGLVSGANVLTF.